Detailed here is one T cell receptor (beta chain). Its antigen is still unknown. This CDR3 contains 14 residues. Germline CDR1 reads MNHEY; CDR2 reads SVGAGI. V lost 3 bases to trimming and J lost 1 base, with 4 bases between them. The record originates from a study of shared clonotypes between healthy human individuals. Study-level results: Owing to a small donor count, the genetic and exposure-history diversity represented was limited.

Using 200 ng DNA, tens of thousands of T cell genomes, the sorted-subset replicate PCRs were run. Sequencing used immunoSEQ multiplex PCR; TCRdb keeps in-frame clones, though not all of them. The sample contains some 690,000 clones, 90% of which appear only once. This TCR was sampled from a man aged 18 to 29 in good health. Some clones in this sample may be carry-over from other donors' samples. This chain links TRBV6-5 with TRBJ2-6; D unresolved. Sample: memory CD8+ T cells from PBMCs. Subset specified: CD45RO+ cells pooled with CCR7-negative TemRA cells. The CDR3 spells CASSYRSGANVLTF. The DNA of the CDR3 is TGTGCCAGCAGTTATCGGTCTGGGGCCAACGTCCTGACTTTC.